This paragraph reports one T cell receptor beta chain. The sample belongs to a study of PD-L1 blockade in urothelial cancer. Whole-study context: Patients' prior chemotherapy regimens numbered 0 to 3. Blood was analyzed 3 weeks (second dose) and 6 weeks after treatment start. Blood samples had a median of roughly 140,000 T cells.

Germline V lookup: CDR1 SEHNR, CDR2 FQNEAQ (reference sequence). The V and J ends lost 0 bases and 4 bases respectively, with 10 bases between them. This CDR3 comprises 14 residues. TCRdb keeps only in-frame clones here, not all; method: immunoSEQ multiplex PCR. The data hold roughly 50,000 clones, with 65% to 90% observed a single time. The sample's time point: pretreatment peripheral blood. Patients were living with locally advanced or metastatic urothelial carcinoma. This material consisted of PBMCs, taken around atezolizumab (anti-PD-L1) treatment. The rearrangement uses TRBV7-9 and TRBJ2-7, with D possibly TRBD1 on 5 matching bases. The receptor's source is a man between 65 and 85 years old with urothelial cancer. The CDR3 sequence: CASSLAAGFYEQYF. The CDR3 DNA reads TGTGCCAGCAGCTTAGCTGCAGGGTTTTACGAGCAGTACTTC.